The T cell receptor (beta chain) under discussion was sequenced for a study of long-term antiretroviral therapy in people with HIV. Findings and caveats of the study: Although diversity increased after ART, it remained lower than in transplant donor controls. Compared with controls, HIV repertoires showed narrower CDR3 length ranges.

A minimum of one pre-ART and two post-ART PBMC samples existed for each donor. A v3.0 immunoSEQ assay was performed at survey level. Sequencing was designed to cover about 40,000-55,000 T-cell genomes in each sample. The data were produced by immunoSEQ multiplex PCR, yet TCRdb's version contains in-frame clones alone and is incomplete. The data hold about 18,000 clones, with 85% to 95% observed a single time. In the case of this clone: What it binds is unknown.

This CDR3 has 17 residues. V lost 1 base, J lost 1 base, and 11 bases lay in between. The germline gives CDR1 KGHSH, CDR2 LQKENI. This sequence originates from a man aged 25 to 45 with HIV. Source: unsorted PBMCs, taken less than 11 years after starting antiretroviral therapy. The rearrangement links TRBV18 to TRBJ1-6; no clear D gene. The CDR3 protein is CASSPQGFVSYNSPLHF. The CDR3, as DNA: TGTGCCAGCTCACCACAGGGATTCGTATCCTATAATTCACCCCTCCACTTT.